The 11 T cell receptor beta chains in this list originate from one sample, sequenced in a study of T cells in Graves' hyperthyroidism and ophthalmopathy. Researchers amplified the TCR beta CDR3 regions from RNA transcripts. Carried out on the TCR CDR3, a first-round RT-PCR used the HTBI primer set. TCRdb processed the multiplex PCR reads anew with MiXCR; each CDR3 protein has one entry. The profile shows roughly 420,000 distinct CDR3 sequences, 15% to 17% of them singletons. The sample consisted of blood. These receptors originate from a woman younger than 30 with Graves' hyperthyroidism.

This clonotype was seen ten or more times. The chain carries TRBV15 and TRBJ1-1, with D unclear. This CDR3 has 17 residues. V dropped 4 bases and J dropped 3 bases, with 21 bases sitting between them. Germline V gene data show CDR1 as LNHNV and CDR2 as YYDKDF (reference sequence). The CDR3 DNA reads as TGTGCCACCAGCACGGCGGGGTTTGGATTGTTGGACACTGAAGCTTTCTTT. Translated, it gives CATSTAGFGLLDTEAFF.

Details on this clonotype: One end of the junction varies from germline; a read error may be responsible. The CDR3 DNA follows: TGTGCCAGCAGTTACGGAGCTTACACTGAGCAGTTCTTC. This translates into CASSYGAYTEQFF. The V and J genes are TRBV6-2 or TRBV6-3 and TRBJ2-1; D is uncertain. CDR1 is MNHEY and CDR2 is SVGEGT in the germline V gene. The CDR3 is made up of 13 amino acids.

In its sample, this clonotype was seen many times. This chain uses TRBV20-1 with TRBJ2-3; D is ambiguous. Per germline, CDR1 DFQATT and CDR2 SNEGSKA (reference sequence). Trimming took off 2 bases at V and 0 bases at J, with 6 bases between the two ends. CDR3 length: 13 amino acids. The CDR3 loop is CSARTTSTDTQYF. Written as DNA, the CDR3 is TGCAGTGCTAGAACGACTAGCACAGATACGCAGTATTTT.

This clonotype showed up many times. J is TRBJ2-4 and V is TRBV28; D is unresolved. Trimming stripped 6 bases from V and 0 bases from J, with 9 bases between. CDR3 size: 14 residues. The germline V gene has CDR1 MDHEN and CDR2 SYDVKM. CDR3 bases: TGTGCCAGCAGGGGGTTGGAAGCCAAAAACATTCAGTACTTC. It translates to CASRGLEAKNIQYF.

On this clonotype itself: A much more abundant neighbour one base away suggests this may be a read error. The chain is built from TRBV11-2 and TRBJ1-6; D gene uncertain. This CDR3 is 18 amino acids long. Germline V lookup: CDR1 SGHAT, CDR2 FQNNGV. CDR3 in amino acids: CASSLDLAGSSYNSPPHF. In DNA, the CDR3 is TGTGCCAGCAGCTTAGATCTTGCGGGGAGCTCCTATAATTCACCCCCCCACTTT.

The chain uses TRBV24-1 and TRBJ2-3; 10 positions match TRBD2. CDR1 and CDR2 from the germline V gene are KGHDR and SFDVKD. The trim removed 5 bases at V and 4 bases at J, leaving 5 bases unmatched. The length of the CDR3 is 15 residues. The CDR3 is CATSASGRVPDTQYF. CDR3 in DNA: TGTGCCACCAGTGCGAGCGGGAGGGTGCCAGATACGCAGTATTTT.

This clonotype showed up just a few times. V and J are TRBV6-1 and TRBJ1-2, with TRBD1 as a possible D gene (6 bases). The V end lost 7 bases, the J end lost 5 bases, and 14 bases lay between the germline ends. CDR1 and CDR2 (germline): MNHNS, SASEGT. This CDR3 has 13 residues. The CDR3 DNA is TGTGCCAGCACCTTACAGGGTTATTATGGCTACACCTTC. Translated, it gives CASTLQGYYGYTF.

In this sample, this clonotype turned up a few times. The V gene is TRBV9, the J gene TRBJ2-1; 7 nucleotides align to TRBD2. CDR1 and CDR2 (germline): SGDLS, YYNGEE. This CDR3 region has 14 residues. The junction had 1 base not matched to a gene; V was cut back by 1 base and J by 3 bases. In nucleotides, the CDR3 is TGTGCCAGCAGCGTAAGCGGGGTCTACAATGAGCAGTTCTTC. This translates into CASSVSGVYNEQFF.

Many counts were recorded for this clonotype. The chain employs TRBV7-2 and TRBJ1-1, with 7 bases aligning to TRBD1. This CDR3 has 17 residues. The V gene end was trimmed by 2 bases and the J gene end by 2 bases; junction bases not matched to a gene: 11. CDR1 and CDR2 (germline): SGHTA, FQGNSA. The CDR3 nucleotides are TGTGCCAGCAGCTTAAAAGGGGGCCGGCTAGTAAACACTGAAGCTTTCTTT. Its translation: CASSLKGGRLVNTEAFF.

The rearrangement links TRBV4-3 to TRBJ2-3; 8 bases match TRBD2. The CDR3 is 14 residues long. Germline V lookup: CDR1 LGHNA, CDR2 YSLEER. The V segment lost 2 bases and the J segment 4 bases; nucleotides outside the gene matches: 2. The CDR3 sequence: CASSQPGGADTQYF. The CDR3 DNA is TGCGCCAGCAGCCAACCGGGAGGGGCAGATACGCAGTATTTT.

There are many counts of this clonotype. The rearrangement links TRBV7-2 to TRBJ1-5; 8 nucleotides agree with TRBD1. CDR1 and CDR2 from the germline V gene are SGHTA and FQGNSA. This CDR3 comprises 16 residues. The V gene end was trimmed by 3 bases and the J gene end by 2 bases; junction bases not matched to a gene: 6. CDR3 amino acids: CASSLTGDGGNQPQHF. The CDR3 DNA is TGTGCCAGCAGCTTGACAGGGGATGGTGGCAATCAGCCCCAGCATTTT.